The 7 T cell receptor beta chains given below trace back to one sample, sequenced in a study of monozygotic twins with inflammatory bowel disease (dated by TCRdb to about 2019). Libraries were constructed by 5' RACE. These reads were obtained on an Illumina HiSeq 2500. TCRdb reanalyzed the reads, keeping one entry per CDR3 protein sequence and omitting DNA. Per the sample table, the count is 350,000 to 400,000 distinct CDR3 sequences. The top ten clonotypes cover approximately 2.4% of the sample. Sequenced: blood. All receptors derive from a human donor with ulcerative colitis or Crohn's disease, or a healthy co-twin of an affected twin (not recorded which).

This chain uses TRBV6-2 or TRBV6-3 with TRBJ2-5. In germline, CDR1 is MNHEY, CDR2 SVGEGT. This CDR3 spans 14 amino acids. CDR3 in amino acids: CASSYVGHQETQYF.

The chain uses TRBV5-1 and TRBJ2-3. CDR1 is SGHRS and CDR2 is YFSETQ in the germline V gene. The CDR3 runs 15 residues. The CDR3 spells CASSLTAVATDTQYF.

CDR3 region: CASSLRGGHSSYEQYF. The J gene is TRBJ2-7, the V gene TRBV7-2; the D gene TCRdb calls, TRBD1, cannot be checked with no DNA. The germline V gene encodes CDR1 SGHTA and CDR2 FQGNSA. The CDR3 sequence is 16 residues long.

The chain carries TRBV12-3 or TRBV12-4 and TRBJ2-1; without DNA, the TCRdb call of TRBD2 cannot be checked. The CDR3 length is 14 residues. The chain's CDR3 is CASSLRERKDEQFF.

The V and J genes are TRBV4-3 and TRBJ1-3. The germline V gene encodes CDR1 LGHNA and CDR2 YSLEER. CDR3 length equals 16 residues. The CDR3: CASSQDPRLAGNTIYF.

The chain combines TRBV12-3 or TRBV12-4 with TRBJ2-1; with no DNA, the TCRdb D assignment of TRBD1 cannot be verified. The CDR3 is 14 residues long. The CDR3 reads CASSWTGSDNEQFF.

The chain recombines TRBV5-1 with TRBJ2-2; TCRdb outputs TRBD1, but without DNA this stays unchecked. The CDR3 contains 13 residues. CDR1 SGHRS and CDR2 YFSETQ come from the germline V gene. This chain's CDR3 is CATRTGNTGELFF. Filled out from reference TRBV5-1 and TRBJ2-2, the complete variable domain reads KAGVTQTPRYLIKTRGQQVTLSCSPISGHRSVSWYQQTPGQGLQFLFEYFSETQRNKGNFPGRFSGRQFSNSRSEMNVSTLELGDSALYLCATRTGNTGELFFGEGSRLTVL.